These 30 T cell receptor beta chains came from one sample sequenced in a study of shared clonotypes between healthy human individuals. Sequencing was performed with immunoSEQ multiplex PCR; in TCRdb, only in-frame clones are kept and a portion is missing. The table includes approximately 1.5 million clones, 98% to 99% detected once. Sequencing was done on a sample of naive CD4+ T cells sorted from blood. The subset here: CD45RA+ positively selected. The source is a young man in good health.

The chain joins TRBV6-6 to TRBJ1-1; the D gene is possibly TRBD1 (6 bases). In germline, CDR1 is MNHNY, CDR2 SVGAGI (reference sequence). CDR3 size: 12 residues. Between the trimmed V and J ends, which lost 5 bases and 4 bases, there was a span of 8 bases. The CDR3: CASSTTGTEAFF. The DNA for the CDR3 is TGTGCCAGCAGTACGACAGGCACTGAAGCTTTCTTT.

The CDR3 reads CASSPTRTGGGEKLFF. As DNA, the CDR3 is TGTGCCAGCTCACCAACCCGGACAGGGGGAGGTGAAAAACTGTTTTTT. V is TRBV18 and J is TRBJ1-4, with 10 bases fitting TRBD1. This CDR3 comprises 16 residues. Germline trimming cut 2 bases from V and 7 bases from J; bases unmatched to any gene: 7. Germline CDR1 KGHSH, CDR2 LQKENI.

The rearrangement joins TRBV14 to TRBJ2-1; no firm D call. CDR3 size: 13 residues. Between the trimmed V and J ends, which lost 1 base and 2 bases, there was a span of 3 bases. Germline-derived CDR1 and CDR2 are SGHDN and FVKESK. The CDR3 loop reads CASSQGPYNEQFF. The CDR3 nucleotides read TGTGCCAGCAGCCAAGGGCCCTACAATGAGCAGTTCTTC.

The gene calls are TRBV5-1 and TRBJ2-7, with D possibly TRBD2 on 5 matching bases. The germline gives CDR1 SGHRS, CDR2 YFSETQ. V dropped 5 bases and J dropped 1 base, with 13 bases sitting between them. This CDR3 has 14 amino acids. The CDR3: CASRTGFTSYEQYF. As DNA, the CDR3 is TGCGCCAGCAGGACGGGGTTTACTTCCTACGAGCAGTACTTC.

The CDR3 sequence is CASSPDKGSPTYEQYF. CDR3 coding DNA: TGTGCCAGCAGCCCTGACAAGGGTAGCCCGACCTACGAGCAGTACTTC. V gene TRBV5-6 combines with J gene TRBJ2-7; D gene ambiguous. The CDR3 extends over 16 amino acids. The V gene's germline CDR1 is SGHDT and CDR2 YYEEEE. Trimming removed 4 bases from V and 2 bases from J, with 19 bases in between.

This clone has more than one count but fewer than ten. This chain joins TRBV6-5 and TRBJ2-1; no firm D call. The CDR3 sequence is 11 residues long. V lost 10 bases and J 9 bases, leaving 13 bases between the germline ends. The germline V gene has CDR1 MNHEY and CDR2 SVGAGI. The CDR3 bases are TGTGCCACCCGGTTGGTCTCTGAGCAGTTCTTC. Translated, it gives CATRLVSEQFF.

The chain combines TRBV27 with TRBJ2-1, with D perhaps TRBD1 (5 bases). V shed 6 bases and J shed 7 bases, with 25 bases lying between them. The CDR3 has 17 residues. CDR1 is MNHEY and CDR2 is SMNVEV in the germline V gene (reference sequence). The CDR3 DNA sequence: TGTGCCAGCAGGCGATCCCTCAGGGCAAACTCTGAAAATGAGCAGTTCTTC. As protein: CASRRSLRANSENEQFF.

The chain carries TRBV20-1 and TRBJ1-1; a weak D match, TRBD1 (5 bases). The V gene's germline CDR1 is DFQATT and CDR2 SNEGSKA (reference sequence). The CDR3 is 11 amino acids. V lost 5 bases and J 6 bases, leaving 10 bases between the germline ends. The CDR3 DNA is TGCAGTGCTGCAGGGACCTCTGAAGCTTTCTTT. Translated, it gives CSAAGTSEAFF.

This chain uses TRBV29-1 with TRBJ2-7, with 10 positions matching TRBD1. In germline, CDR1 is SQVTM, CDR2 ANQGSEA. Trimming at V came to 5 bases and at J to 2 bases, leaving 3 bases not matched to a gene. The CDR3 is 13 residues long. This chain's CDR3 is CSVQDRGAYEQYF. CDR3 in DNA: TGCAGCGTTCAGGACAGGGGGGCCTACGAGCAGTACTTC.

The chain employs TRBV5-1 and TRBJ2-2; D not certain. Deletions cut 4 bases from V and 7 bases from J, with 11 bases between. From germline, CDR1 is SGHRS and CDR2 YFSETQ. The CDR3 has 13 residues. This CDR3 reads CASSPGVGGELFF. The DNA of the CDR3 is TGCGCCAGCAGCCCTGGGGTAGGCGGGGAGCTGTTTTTT.

The chain links TRBV28 to TRBJ2-7; 10 positions match TRBD1. The junction had 6 bases not matched to a gene; V was cut back by 8 bases and J by 5 bases. This CDR3 is 13 amino acids long. Germline CDR1 is MDHEN and CDR2 is SYDVKM. In nucleotides, the CDR3 is TGTGCCAGCCAGGGACAGGGGTTCAACGAGCAGTACTTC. This translates into CASQGQGFNEQYF.

The chain combines TRBV5-4 with TRBJ1-1; D is unresolved. This CDR3 is built from 14 residues. The V and J ends lost 2 bases and 4 bases respectively, with 12 bases between them. The germline CDR1 and CDR2 sequences are SGHNT and YYREEE (reference sequence). The CDR3 loop is CASSLGSSLTEAFF. In DNA form, the CDR3 reads TGTGCCAGCAGCTTAGGGTCCAGCCTCACTGAAGCTTTCTTT.

This rearrangement joins TRBV6-5 to TRBJ1-4; D might be TRBD1 (6 bases). Trimming pared 4 bases from V and 0 bases from J, leaving 12 bases between. This CDR3 spans 16 amino acids. Germline-derived CDR1 and CDR2 are MNHEY and SVGAGI. The CDR3 protein is CASSSGYRATNEKLFF. The CDR3 DNA is TGTGCCAGCAGTTCAGGATACAGGGCAACTAATGAAAAACTGTTTTTT.

This clone showed up just once. One end of the junction varies from germline; a read error may be responsible. This chain links TRBV5-1 with TRBJ2-7; D is possibly TRBD2 (6 bases). Germline loops: CDR1 SGHRS, CDR2 YFSETQ. CDR3 length: 14 amino acids. DNA of the CDR3: TGCGCCAGCAGCCCTGGGGGGAGCTCCGACGAGCAGTACTTC. It translates to CASSPGGSSDEQYF. The complete variable domain, with remaining parts taken from reference TRBV5-1 and TRBJ2-7, reads KAGVTQTPRYLIKTRGQQVTLSCSPISGHRSVSWYQQTPGQGLQFLFEYFSETQRNKGNFPGRFSGRQFSNSRSEMNVSTLELGDSALYLCASSPGGSSDEQYFGPGTRLTVT.

CDR3 DNA sequence: TGCAGCGTTGAACGTCGAACTAGCACAGATACGCAGTATTTT. Translating gives CSVERRTSTDTQYF. The genes are TRBV29-1 and TRBJ2-3; D is uncertain. The V gene's germline CDR1 is SQVTM and CDR2 ANQGSEA. The CDR3 sequence is 14 residues long. V shed 2 bases and J shed 0 bases, with 9 bases lying between them.

This chain joins TRBV5-1 and TRBJ1-5, with 9 positions matching TRBD1. V was pared by 4 bases and J by 4 bases, with 3 bases of the junction left unmatched. The germline V gene encodes CDR1 SGHRS and CDR2 YFSETQ. The CDR3 covers 14 residues. The CDR3: CASSAGTGNQPQHF. In DNA form, the CDR3 reads TGCGCCAGCAGCGCCGGGACAGGGAATCAGCCCCAGCATTTT.

The CDR3 protein is CSALGGADNEQFF. CDR3 sequence (DNA): TGCAGCGCCCTCGGCGGAGCGGACAATGAGCAGTTCTTC. The chain has TRBV29-1 and TRBJ2-1, with a tentative D call TRBD2 (5 bases). V was shortened by 7 bases and J by 5 bases, with 15 bases between the two germline ends. The CDR3 has 13 residues. Germline lookup yields CDR1 SQVTM and CDR2 ANQGSEA.

The chain links TRBV11-2 to TRBJ2-7; 9 bases are a match to TRBD1. CDR3 size: 15 residues. V shed 4 bases, J shed 5 bases, and the junction held 9 bases outside the gene matches. Germline V gives CDR1 SGHAT, CDR2 FQNNGV. The CDR3 DNA reads as TGTGCCAGCAGCTCAACCGGGACAGGGCGTGACGAGCAGTACTTC. Protein sequence: CASSSTGTGRDEQYF.

The chain is built from TRBV7-6 and TRBJ2-5; 11 bases align to TRBD1. The ends lost 1 base at V and 4 bases at J; junction bases unmatched: 8. CDR1 is SGHVS, CDR2 FNYEAQ, per germline. The CDR3 length is 17 residues. The CDR3 reads CASSLGAAGQGVETQYF. CDR3 coding DNA: TGTGCCAGCAGCTTAGGTGCGGCGGGACAGGGGGTAGAGACCCAGTACTTC.

The chain recombines TRBV7-8 with TRBJ2-7; D is undetermined. The CDR3 runs to 14 residues. Germline CDR1 and CDR2: SGHVS and FQNEAQ. V lost 1 base to trimming and J lost 0 bases, with 7 bases between them. The CDR3 is CASSLVVSSYEQYF. The CDR3 DNA follows: TGTGCCAGCAGCTTAGTAGTCAGCTCCTACGAGCAGTACTTC.

The V call is TRBV5-1, the J call TRBJ2-1; TRBD2 aligns across 10 bases. The CDR3 has 14 residues. V lost 4 bases and J lost 6; bases outside the gene matches: 4. Germline CDR1 and CDR2: SGHRS and YFSETQ. The CDR3 sequence: CASSPGLAFNEQFF. CDR3 sequence (DNA): TGCGCCAGCAGCCCGGGACTAGCGTTCAATGAGCAGTTCTTC.

This chain joins TRBV18 and TRBJ2-5; D is undetermined. Per germline, CDR1 KGHSH and CDR2 LQKENI. The CDR3 covers 12 residues. V lost 5 bases and J lost 4, with 8 bases in between. The CDR3 loop reads CASSSNPETQYF. CDR3 nucleotide sequence: TGTGCCAGCTCATCAAATCCAGAGACCCAGTACTTC. Complete variable domain (other parts from reference TRBV18 and TRBJ2-5): NAGVMQNPRHLVRRRGQEARLRCSPMKGHSHVYWYRQLPEEGLKFMVYLQKENIIDESGMPKERFSAEFPKEGPSILRIQQVVRGDSAAYFCASSSNPETQYFGPGTRLLVL.

This clone was found once. The V and J genes are TRBV7-6 and TRBJ2-3; 9 nucleotides agree with TRBD1. This CDR3 region has 16 residues. Unmatched junction bases numbered 6, after V lost 5 bases and J lost 0 bases. CDR1 SGHVS and CDR2 FNYEAQ come from the germline V gene. The CDR3 here is CASSQLQGASTDTQYF. DNA of the CDR3: TGTGCCAGCAGCCAATTACAGGGGGCTAGCACAGATACGCAGTATTTT.

The chain carries TRBV7-9 and TRBJ2-1; 10 nucleotides match TRBD2. From germline, CDR1 is SEHNR and CDR2 FQNEAQ (reference sequence). J lost 2 bases, V lost 7 bases, and 8 bases had no gene match. This CDR3 has 16 residues. Here the CDR3 DNA reads TGTGCCAGCAACCCGAGCGGGAGGGCCCCCTACAATGAGCAGTTCTTC. Protein: CASNPSGRAPYNEQFF.

CDR3 in amino acids: CATTSATIAYEQYF. As DNA, the CDR3 is TGTGCCACCACATCCGCCACCATAGCTTACGAGCAGTACTTC. The chain has TRBV5-8 and TRBJ2-7; unclear D gene. Trimming shortened V by 9 bases and J by 4 bases, and 20 bases separated the two germline ends. Germline CDR1 reads SGHTS; CDR2 reads YDEGEE. There are 14 residues in the CDR3. The variable domain in full, completed from reference TRBV5-8 and TRBJ2-7, reads EAGVTQSPTHLIKTRGQQATLRCSPISGHTSVYWYQQALGLGLQFLLWYDEGEERNRGNFPPRFSGRQFPNYSSELNVNALELEDSALYLCATTSATIAYEQYFGPGTRLTVT.

This sequence joins TRBV18 and TRBJ2-7; TRBD1 matches at 9 bases. The CDR3 runs 15 residues. The trim removed 1 base at V and 2 bases at J, leaving 3 bases unmatched. Germline V gene lookup returns CDR1 KGHSH and CDR2 LQKENI. The CDR3 reads CASSPRQGVAYEQYF. The CDR3 nucleotides are TGTGCCAGCTCACCACGACAGGGGGTCGCCTACGAGCAGTACTTC.

V and J are TRBV4-3 and TRBJ2-3; 7 bases map to TRBD1. The V and J ends lost 1 base and 2 bases, in that order; junction bases with no gene match: 6. Germline-derived CDR1 and CDR2 are LGHNA and YSLEER. The CDR3 totals 16 residues. This chain's CDR3 is CASSQGGGGFTDTQYF. The DNA for the CDR3 is TGCGCCAGCAGCCAAGGAGGGGGCGGGTTCACAGATACGCAGTATTTT.

This clone was counted once. The chain carries TRBV9 and TRBJ1-1; no clear D gene. Germline V gene data show CDR1 as SGDLS and CDR2 as YYNGEE. The germline V and J ends were trimmed by 4 bases and 0 bases, with 10 bases remaining between them. This CDR3 comprises 14 residues. CDR3 region: CASSRADMNTEAFF. In DNA, the CDR3 is TGTGCCAGCAGCAGGGCCGACATGAACACTGAAGCTTTCTTT.

The chain is built from TRBV15 and TRBJ1-2; unclear D gene. CDR1 is LNHNV and CDR2 is YYDKDF in the germline V gene (reference sequence). The length of the CDR3 is 14 residues. Trimming cost V 3 bases and J 8 bases, with 16 bases left between them. CDR3 amino acids: CATSRDVGVEGYTF. CDR3 bases: TGTGCCACCAGCAGGGACGTAGGCGTAGAAGGCTACACCTTC.

This chain uses TRBV7-6 with TRBJ2-1; 7 bases fit TRBD2. This CDR3 has 17 residues. In germline, CDR1 is SGHVS, CDR2 FNYEAQ. Losses at the gene ends were 5 bases for V and 1 base for J; bases not matched to a gene: 11. CDR3 coding DNA: TGTGCCAGCAGCCCCCCCACGGGCGGGAGTTCCTACAATGAGCAGTTCTTC. This gives the protein CASSPPTGGSSYNEQFF.